The rows below give T cell receptor beta chains drawn from one sample of a study of T cells in Graves' hyperthyroidism and ophthalmopathy. Using its own MiXCR run on the multiplex PCR reads, TCRdb lists one record per CDR3 protein. Counted here are fewer than 800,000 distinct CDR3 sequences, roughly 17% occurring once; the ten biggest clones make up around 7.7%. Material: blood. Receptor source: a man aged 18 to 29 with Graves' hyperthyroidism. CDR3s include the opening cysteine and the closing phenylalanine or tryptophan. A D gene is named only where the DNA matches it firmly. Rows give clone size only sometimes, using once, few, many, or a class for an expanded clone.

J gene	D gene	V gene	clone size	CDR3 DNA	CDR3 protein
TRBJ1-4	TRBD1	TRBV20-1	.	TGCAGTGCGGGAGAGACAGGGATGAATGAAAAACTGTTTTTT	CSAGETGMNEKLFF
TRBJ2-7	TRBD2	TRBV10-1	many	TGCGCCAGCAGCCCCTTAGGAGCGGGACCCTACTACGAGCAGTACTTC	CASSPLGAGPYYEQYF
TRBJ1-1	.	TRBV24-1	.	TGTGCCACCAGTGACCAACAGAACACTGAAGCTTTCTTT	CATSDQQNTEAFF
TRBJ2-1	.	TRBV5-1	many	TGCGCCAGCAGTGCCAGCTCCTACAATGAGCAGTTCTTC	CASSASSYNEQFF
TRBJ1-1	.	TRBV5-1	.	TGCGCCAGCAGCTCGCGCAAAACCAGGGGCAGGGGTACTGAAGCTTTCTTT	CASSSRKTRGRGTEAFF
TRBJ1-1	.	TRBV6-1	.	TGTGCCAGCAGTGAACTCCCGGGGGCAAGAACTGAAGCTTTCTTT	CASSELPGARTEAFF
TRBJ2-5	.	TRBV7-3	.	TGTGCCAGCAGCTTAACGGGACCGGGCGCTGAGACCCAGTACTTC	CASSLTGPGAETQYF
TRBJ1-2	.	TRBV6-1	many	TGTGCCAGCAGAACCTTTAGGGGCTATGGCTACACCTTC	CASRTFRGYGYTF
TRBJ1-1	.	TRBV4-3	.	TGCGCCAGCAGCCCGCACCGGACAGTTATGAACACTGAAGCTTTCTTT	CASSPHRTVMNTEAFF
TRBJ1-1	TRBD1	TRBV2	many	TGTGCCAGCAGTCAGGGGGCCTCTGAAGCTTTCTTT	CASSQGASEAFF
TRBJ1-1	.	TRBV5-1	.	TGCGCCAGCAGCTTGGCTGGGACGGCCATGAACACTGAAGCTTTCTTT	CASSLAGTAMNTEAFF
TRBJ2-7	TRBD2	TRBV7-3	many	TGTGCCAGCAGCTTAACGGGCGGGGGAATCTACGAGCAGTACTTC	CASSLTGGGIYEQYF
TRBJ1-5	.	TRBV10-1	.	TGCGCCAGAAAGTCAGGGGTGGGCCAGCCCCAGCATTTT	CARKSGVGQPQHF
TRBJ1-5	.	TRBV27	many	TGTGCCAGCAGTTCAGAGGGGAGAGGACAGCCCCAGCATTTT	CASSSEGRGQPQHF
TRBJ2-5	TRBD2	TRBV3-1	few	TGTGCCAGCAGCCTACTAGCGACAGAGACCCAGTACTTC	CASSLLATETQYF
TRBJ2-3	TRBD2	TRBV3-1	many	TGTGCCAGTGGACCCGGGACTAGCAAGGCAGATACGCAGTATTTT	CASGPGTSKADTQYF
TRBJ2-3	TRBD2	TRBV20-1	.	TGCAGTGCACCTGGGGGGACTAGCGGGATCGGAGATACGCAGTATTTT	CSAPGGTSGIGDTQYF
TRBJ2-2	.	TRBV6-5	many	TGTGCCAGCAGTTACTCCTCTATAGGGGAGCTGTTTTTT	CASSYSSIGELFF
TRBJ1-2	.	TRBV30	many	TGTGCCTGGGCCAGACTCTTCCAAAGGGGCGGCTACACCTTC	CAWARLFQRGGYTF
TRBJ2-1	.	TRBV28	many	TGTGCCAGCAGTTTACGGATTGGGTGGAATGAGCAGTTCTTC	CASSLRIGWNEQFF
TRBJ2-1	.	TRBV15	.	TGTGCCACCAGCAGGGGCGAGGCTCGGGATAGGGAGCAGTTCTTC	CATSRGEARDREQFF
TRBJ2-3	TRBD2	TRBV7-2	many	TGTGCCAGCAGCTTAGGTCCGGGAGGTACGCAGTATTTT	CASSLGPGGTQYF
TRBJ2-1	TRBD2	TRBV12-5	few	TGTGCTAGTGGCTTCCCCGGGGGGAGCGGCTCCTACAATGAGCAGTTCTTC	CASGFPGGSGSYNEQFF
TRBJ1-5	.	TRBV28	few	TGTGCCAGCAGTTTTGGGACTTCTAGGCCCCAGCATTTT	CASSFGTSRPQHF
TRBJ2-7	.	TRBV28	.	TGTGCCAGCAAATCACCCCGCCCGCTCGAGCAGTACTTC	CASKSPRPLEQYF
TRBJ2-7	.	TRBV29-1	few	TGCAGCGTTGAGGCAGGTCCCTACGAGCAGTACTTC	CSVEAGPYEQYF
TRBJ1-3	.	TRBV2	many	TGTGCCAGCAGTGAAACCGGAGGCACCATATATTTT	CASSETGGTIYF
TRBJ1-2	TRBD1	TRBV5-1	.	TGCGCCAGCAGCTGGGGACAGGCGGACGACTATGGCTACACCTTC	CASSWGQADDYGYTF
TRBJ2-1	TRBD2	TRBV28	many	TGTGCCAGCAGCCGACTAGCGGGGGATTTTAACAATGAGCAGTTCTTC	CASSRLAGDFNNEQFF
TRBJ2-3	.	TRBV7-2	many	TGTGCCAGCAGCTACGTAGCGGACACAGATACGCAGTATTTT	CASSYVADTDTQYF
TRBJ2-5	.	TRBV9	.	TGTGCCAGCAGCGTAGCGGGGAGCCAAGAGACCCAGTACTTC	CASSVAGSQETQYF
TRBJ1-1	.	TRBV3-1	many	TGTGCCAGCAGCCAAGACGGGACATGGGACACTGAAGCTTTCTTT	CASSQDGTWDTEAFF
TRBJ1-5	.	TRBV12-3/TRBV12-4	many	TGTGCCAGCAGTTTGTCGAGACCGGACGGCGATCAGCCCCAGCATTTT	CASSLSRPDGDQPQHF
TRBJ2-7	.	TRBV4-1	.	TGCGCCAGCAGCCAGATACCGGGATTCAAGGGGATCGAGCAGTACTTC	CASSQIPGFKGIEQYF
TRBJ2-6	.	TRBV25-1	.	TGTGCCAGCAAGGGGAGGACATATTCGGCCGGGGCCAACGTCCTGACTTTC	CASKGRTYSAGANVLTF
TRBJ2-1	.	TRBV27	many	TGTGCCAGCAGCAGACCCCCCTACAATGAGCAGTTCTTC	CASSRPPYNEQFF
TRBJ1-2	.	TRBV2	many	TGTGCCAGCAGCCAGCAAGGGACCTGTGGCTACACCTTC	CASSQQGTCGYTF
TRBJ2-1	.	TRBV6-1	.	TGTGCCAGCAGTGAACGGGACGGCTCCTACAATGAGCAGTTCTTC	CASSERDGSYNEQFF
TRBJ1-2	.	TRBV28	many	TGTGCCAGCAGTTCCCGCTATGGCTACACCTTC	CASSSRYGYTF
TRBJ2-7	.	TRBV12-3/TRBV12-4	many	TGTGCCAGCAGTTTTGGGCAGGCTGATTCCTACGAGCAGTACTTC	CASSFGQADSYEQYF
TRBJ2-1	.	TRBV12-3/TRBV12-4	.	TGTGCCAGCAGCTCCCCGACGGGACCGGACTTTGAGCAGTTCTTC	CASSSPTGPDFEQFF
TRBJ2-3	TRBD2	TRBV20-1	many	TGCAGTGCTAGAGTTCTAGCGGCCCAAGACACAGATACGCAGTATTTT	CSARVLAAQDTDTQYF
TRBJ1-5	.	TRBV7-2	many	TGTGCCAGCAGCCTAAAGGATAGCAATCAGCCCCAGCATTTT	CASSLKDSNQPQHF
TRBJ1-5	.	TRBV19	many	TGTGCCAGTGGACGTGAGCAGCCCCAGCATTTT	CASGREQPQHF
TRBJ2-2	.	TRBV12-3/TRBV12-4	.	TGCGCCAGCAGCTTGTCGGGGGTTAACACCGGGGAGCTGTTTTTT	CASSLSGVNTGELFF
TRBJ2-6	.	TRBV5-5	few	TGTGCCAGCAGCTGGGCGTTTACTGGGGCCAACGTCCTGACTTTC	CASSWAFTGANVLTF
TRBJ2-1	TRBD2	TRBV9	many	TGTGCCAGCAGCGTCGGGGTGACTAGCGGTGCCTACAATGAGCAGTTCTTC	CASSVGVTSGAYNEQFF
TRBJ2-3	.	TRBV11-3	many	TGTGCCAGCAGCTCGGGCCGAGAGGGCACAGATACGCAGTATTTT	CASSSGREGTDTQYF
TRBJ2-7	TRBD2	TRBV11-2	many	TGTGCCAGCAGCTCGGTCAAAGCGGGAGGCCCCTACGAGCAGTACTTC	CASSSVKAGGPYEQYF
TRBJ2-2	.	TRBV27	few	TGTGCCAGCACAGAGGGTTTCACCGGGGAGCTGTTTTTT	CASTEGFTGELFF
TRBJ2-5	.	TRBV19	.	TGTGCCAGTAGTACGGACATGTTCCAAGAGACCCAGTACTTC	CASSTDMFQETQYF
TRBJ1-1	.	TRBV5-1	many	TGCGCCAGCAGCTTAGTCCCCATGAACACTGAAGCTTTCTTT	CASSLVPMNTEAFF
TRBJ2-2	TRBD2	TRBV28	.	TGTGCCAGCAGGCCCCTGCGGGGGGGTGGACTAGCGGGAAACACCGGGGAGCTGTTTTTT	CASRPLRGGGLAGNTGELFF
TRBJ2-2	.	TRBV6-5	few	TGTGCCAGCAGTTATTTGGGGGGGAACACCGGGGAGCTGTTTTTT	CASSYLGGNTGELFF
TRBJ2-2	.	TRBV2	few	TGTGCCAGCAGTGGAGGGACCACCGGGGAGCTGTTTTTT	CASSGGTTGELFF